These 20 T cell receptor beta chains share one sample of origin, sequenced in a study of T cell responses to AZD1222 COVID-19 vaccine. Sequenced by immunoSEQ multiplex PCR; TCRdb stores in-frame clones only, minus some. This sample has 130,000 to 150,000 clones, with approximately 88% found just once. The sample in question was peripheral blood, obtained on day 0 of MenACWY control vaccination. These receptors were obtained from an adult in good health.

The chain recombines TRBV15 with TRBJ2-5; perhaps TRBD2 as D (6 bases). The CDR3 extends over 15 amino acids. Germline V gene data show CDR1 as LNHNV and CDR2 as YYDKDF (reference sequence). The V gene lost 3 bases and the J gene lost 2 bases, with 13 bases spanning the gap. Here the CDR3 reads CATSSGASVQETQYF. CDR3 DNA: TGTGCCACCAGCAGTGGGGCTAGCGTTCAAGAGACCCAGTACTTC.

A few counts support this clone. This chain uses TRBV19 with TRBJ1-2; 9 nucleotides line up with TRBD1. Germline CDR1 LNHDA, CDR2 SQIVND (reference sequence). The CDR3 extends over 17 amino acids. V lost 3 bases and J lost 4; bases outside the gene matches: 12. The CDR3, as DNA: TGTGCCAGTAGTATCAGGGCCGGGGGACAGGGAAGCTATGGCTACACCTTC. Translated: CASSIRAGGQGSYGYTF.

The V and J genes are TRBV12-3 or TRBV12-4 and TRBJ2-5; D uncertain. V lost 3 bases to trimming and J lost 5 bases, with 7 bases between them. The CDR3 consists of 12 residues. CDR3 DNA sequence: TGTGCCAGCAGTTTCTCTCAGGAGACCCAGTACTTC. The encoded protein is CASSFSQETQYF.

The genes are TRBV5-4 and TRBJ1-2; the D is unclear. This CDR3 has 14 residues. The germline V gene has CDR1 SGHNT and CDR2 YYREEE (reference sequence). V was cut by 6 bases and J by 0 bases, with 12 bases left in between. In DNA form, the CDR3 reads TGTGCCAGCACCCCCAAGGGAGCTAACTATGGCTACACCTTC. Its translation: CASTPKGANYGYTF.

The V gene is TRBV5-1, the J gene TRBJ1-6; tentative D call: TRBD1 (5 bases). V was pared by 5 bases and J by 5 bases, with 23 bases between. The CDR3 sequence is 18 residues long. Germline CDR1 reads SGHRS; CDR2 reads YFSETQ. CDR3 sequence (DNA): TGCGCCAGCAGGGTCAGTTTTTGGCCCGGGGCTAATAATTCACCCCTCCACTTT. Protein sequence: CASRVSFWPGANNSPLHF.

This sequence joins TRBV28 and TRBJ2-7; 12 positions match TRBD2. V dropped 2 bases and J dropped 2; count of bases not matched to a gene: 4. Per the germline V gene, CDR1 is MDHEN and CDR2 is SYDVKM. The CDR3 runs to 16 residues. CDR3 sequence reads: CASSLVWTSGTYEQYF. The DNA of the CDR3 is TGTGCCAGCAGTTTAGTTTGGACTAGCGGGACCTACGAGCAGTACTTC.

V usage is TRBV28 and J usage is TRBJ1-4; D is unresolved. The CDR3 consists of 15 residues. CDR1 is MDHEN, CDR2 SYDVKM, per germline. V lost 8 bases, J lost 0 bases, and 13 bases lay in between. The CDR3 coding sequence is TGTGCCAGCGCACTCGTTCGGTCAACTAATGAAAAACTGTTTTTT. Translation gives CASALVRSTNEKLFF.

The genes are TRBV7-9 and TRBJ2-1, with 11 bases matching TRBD1. V lost 4 bases to trimming and J lost 5 bases; unmatched junction nucleotides: 4. The CDR3 has 15 residues. The germline V gene has CDR1 SEHNR and CDR2 FQNEAQ (reference sequence). In DNA, the CDR3 is TGTGCCAGCAGCTACGGGACAGGGGGGAACAATGAGCAGTTCTTC. Translating gives CASSYGTGGNNEQFF. The full variable domain, completed using reference TRBV7-9 and TRBJ2-1, is DTGVSQNPRHKITKRGQNVTFRCDPISEHNRLYWYRQTLGQGPEFLTYFQNEAQLEKSRLLSDRFSAERPKGSFSTLEIQRTEQGDSAMYLCASSYGTGGNNEQFFGPGTRLTVL.

This clone appeared a single time. This chain joins TRBV29-1 and TRBJ1-4; D remains unclear. Germline V gene lookup returns CDR1 SQVTM and CDR2 ANQGSEA. The CDR3 has 13 amino acids. Trimming took 4 bases from V and 4 from J, leaving 10 bases between them. The chain's CDR3 is CSVGNEGNEKLFF. CDR3 sequence (DNA): TGCAGCGTTGGGAACGAGGGTAATGAAAAACTGTTTTTT.

This clone was counted between two and nine times. The chain has TRBV10-3 and TRBJ2-7, with TRBD1 as a possible D gene (6 bases). Germline loops: CDR1 ENHRY, CDR2 SYGVKD. Trimming cost V 0 bases and J 2 bases, with 17 bases left between them. This CDR3 is 17 amino acids long. The CDR3 loop reads CAISESRGSVGTYEQYF. The CDR3, as DNA: TGTGCCATCAGTGAGTCGAGGGGGTCAGTAGGGACCTACGAGCAGTACTTC.

The DNA of the CDR3 is TGCGCCAGCAGATCCGGGGCTAGCGGGAGTGGTACAGATACGCAGTATTTT. Translation: CASRSGASGSGTDTQYF. The chain employs TRBV5-1 and TRBJ2-3, with TRBD2 matching over 10 bases. Germline lookup yields CDR1 SGHRS and CDR2 YFSETQ. This CDR3 spans 17 amino acids. V trimming: 5 bases; J trimming: 3 bases; junction bases outside the gene matches: 12.

The J gene is TRBJ2-3, the V gene TRBV27, with a weak D call TRBD2 (6 bases). The ends were cut back, 4 bases at V and 4 bases at J, with 9 bases in the middle. From germline, CDR1 is MNHEY and CDR2 SMNVEV (reference sequence). The CDR3 loop spans 13 amino acids. The CDR3: CASSSSGADTQYF. CDR3 nucleotides: TGTGCCAGCAGTTCGTCGGGGGCAGATACGCAGTATTTT.

The rearrangement uses TRBV24-1 and TRBJ1-5; D not resolved. Germline CDR1 and CDR2: KGHDR and SFDVKD. This CDR3 comprises 17 residues. The V end was cut by 5 bases, the J end by 0 bases, with 16 bases between. CDR3 in DNA: TGTGCCACCAGTGGGCCCCTCTCCGACGGTAGCAATCAGCCCCAGCATTTT. Residues: CATSGPLSDGSNQPQHF.

This clone was recorded only once. J is TRBJ2-2 and V is TRBV24-1, with TRBD1 matching over 7 bases. Germline CDR1 KGHDR, CDR2 SFDVKD. The CDR3 is made up of 15 amino acids. J gave up 4 bases and V 1 base, and 2 bases lay outside the gene matches. The CDR3 coding sequence is TGTGCCACCAGTGATTTCAACAGGGGCACCGGGGAGCTGTTTTTT. Residues: CATSDFNRGTGELFF.

This clone occurred a few times. This chain joins TRBV27 and TRBJ1-2, with D possibly TRBD1 on 5 matching bases. Between the trimmed V and J ends, which lost 6 bases and 2 bases, there was a span of 13 bases. Germline loops: CDR1 MNHEY, CDR2 SMNVEV (reference sequence). The CDR3 length is 14 residues. Here the CDR3 DNA reads TGTGCCAGCAGACCCCTAGACAGCAACTATGGCTACACCTTC. Protein sequence: CASRPLDSNYGYTF.

This sequence joins TRBV7-3 and TRBJ1-6; D is uncertain. The CDR3 has 14 residues. CDR1 and CDR2 (germline): SGHTA, FQGTGA. V lost 6 bases to trimming and J lost 7 bases, with 13 bases between them. The CDR3 loop reads CASSSDGTNSPLHF. The CDR3 DNA reads as TGTGCCAGCAGTTCCGACGGTACAAATTCACCCCTCCACTTT.

This chain joins TRBV10-3 and TRBJ2-5; no definite D call. The CDR3 length is 13 residues. CDR1 and CDR2 from the germline V gene are ENHRY and SYGVKD. V gave up 0 bases and J gave up 3 bases, with 5 bases separating them. The CDR3 bases are TGTGCCATCAGTGAGTCGGGGAAAGAGACCCAGTACTTC. It translates to CAISESGKETQYF.

This rearrangement joins TRBV5-1 to TRBJ2-2; D not certain. Trimming stripped 4 bases from V and 1 base from J, with 8 bases between. The CDR3 contains 14 residues. CDR1 is SGHRS and CDR2 is YFSETQ in the germline V gene. CDR3 amino acids: CASSKTVNTGELFF. The CDR3 DNA follows: TGCGCCAGCAGCAAGACGGTGAACACCGGGGAGCTGTTTTTT.

The V call is TRBV18, the J call TRBJ2-1, with TRBD2 as a possible D gene (5 bases). The CDR3 length is 13 residues. With 1 base removed from V and 7 bases from J, the gap between germline ends came to 8 bases. Germline CDR1 reads KGHSH; CDR2 reads LQKENI. The DNA of the CDR3 is TGTGCCAGCTCACCACGGCGGACTAATGAGCAGTTCTTC. It is translated as CASSPRRTNEQFF.

The gene calls are TRBV7-9 and TRBJ1-5; 7 bases agree with TRBD1. Germline loops: CDR1 SEHNR, CDR2 FQNEAQ (reference sequence). The V gene end was trimmed by 5 bases and the J gene end by 3 bases; junction bases not matched to a gene: 4. This CDR3 has 14 residues. Here the CDR3 DNA reads TGTGCCAGCAGCCGTGGACAGGACAATCAGCCCCAGCATTTT. This codes for CASSRGQDNQPQHF.